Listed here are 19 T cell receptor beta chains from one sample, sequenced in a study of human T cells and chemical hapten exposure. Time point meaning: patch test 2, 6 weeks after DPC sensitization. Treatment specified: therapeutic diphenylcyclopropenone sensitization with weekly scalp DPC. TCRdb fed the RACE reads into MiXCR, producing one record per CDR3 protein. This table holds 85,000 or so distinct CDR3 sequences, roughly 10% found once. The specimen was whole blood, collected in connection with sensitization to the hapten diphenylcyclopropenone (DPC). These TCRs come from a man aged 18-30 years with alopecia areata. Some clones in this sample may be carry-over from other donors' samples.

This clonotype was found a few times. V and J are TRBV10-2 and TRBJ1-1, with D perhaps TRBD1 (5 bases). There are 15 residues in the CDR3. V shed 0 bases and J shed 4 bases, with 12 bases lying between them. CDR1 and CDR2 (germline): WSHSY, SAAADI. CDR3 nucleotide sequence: TGCGCCAGCAGTGAGTCGACCGGGGCCGGCACTGAAGCTTTCTTT. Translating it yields CASSESTGAGTEAFF.

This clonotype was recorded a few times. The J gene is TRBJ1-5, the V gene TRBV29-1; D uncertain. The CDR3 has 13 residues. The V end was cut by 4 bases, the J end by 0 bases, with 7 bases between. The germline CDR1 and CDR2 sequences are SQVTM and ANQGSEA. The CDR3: CSVGEISNQPQHF. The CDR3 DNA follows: TGCAGCGTTGGCGAGATTAGCAATCAGCCCCAGCATTTT. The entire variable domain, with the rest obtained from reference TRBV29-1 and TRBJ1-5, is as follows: SAVISQKPSRDICQRGTSLTIQCQVDSQVTMMFWYRQQPGQSLTLIATANQGSEATYESGFVIDKFPISRPNLTFSTLTVSNMSPEDSSIYLCSVGEISNQPQHFGDGTRLSIL.

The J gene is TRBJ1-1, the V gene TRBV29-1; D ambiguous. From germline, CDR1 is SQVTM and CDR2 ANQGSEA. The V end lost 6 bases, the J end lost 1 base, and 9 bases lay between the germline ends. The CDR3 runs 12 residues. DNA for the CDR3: TGCAGCGTCATAAATGGGAACACTGAAGCTTTCTTT. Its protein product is CSVINGNTEAFF.

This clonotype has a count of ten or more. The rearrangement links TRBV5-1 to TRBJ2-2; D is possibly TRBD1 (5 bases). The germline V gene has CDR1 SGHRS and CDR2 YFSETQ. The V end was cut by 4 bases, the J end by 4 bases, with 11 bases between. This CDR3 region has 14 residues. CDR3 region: CASSVDSPTGELFF. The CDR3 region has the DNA TGCGCCAGCAGCGTCGACAGCCCCACCGGGGAGCTGTTTTTT.

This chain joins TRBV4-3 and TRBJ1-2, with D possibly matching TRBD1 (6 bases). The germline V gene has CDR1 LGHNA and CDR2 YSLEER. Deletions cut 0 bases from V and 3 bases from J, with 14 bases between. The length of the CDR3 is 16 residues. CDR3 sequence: CASSQDWAGEDYGYTF. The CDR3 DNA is TGCGCCAGCAGCCAAGATTGGGCAGGGGAGGACTATGGCTACACCTTC.

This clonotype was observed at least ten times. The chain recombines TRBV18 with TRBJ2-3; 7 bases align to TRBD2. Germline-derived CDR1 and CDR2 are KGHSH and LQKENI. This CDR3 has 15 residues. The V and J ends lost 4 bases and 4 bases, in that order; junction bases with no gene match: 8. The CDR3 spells CASSRIRGEADTQYF. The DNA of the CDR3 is TGTGCCAGCTCACGTATCCGGGGGGAAGCAGATACGCAGTATTTT. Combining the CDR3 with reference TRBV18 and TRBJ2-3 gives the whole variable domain NAGVMQNPRHLVRRRGQEARLRCSPMKGHSHVYWYRQLPEEGLKFMVYLQKENIIDESGMPKERFSAEFPKEGPSILRIQQVVRGDSAAYFCASSRIRGEADTQYFGPGTRLTVL.

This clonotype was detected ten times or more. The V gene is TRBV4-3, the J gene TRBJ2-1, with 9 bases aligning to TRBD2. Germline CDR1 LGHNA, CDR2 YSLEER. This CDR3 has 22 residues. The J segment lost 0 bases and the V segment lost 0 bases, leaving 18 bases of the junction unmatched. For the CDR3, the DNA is TGCGCCAGCAGCCAAGACATAGCAGCGGGGGGCCAGTTATGGAGCTCCTACAATGAGCAGTTCTTC. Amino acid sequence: CASSQDIAAGGQLWSSYNEQFF.

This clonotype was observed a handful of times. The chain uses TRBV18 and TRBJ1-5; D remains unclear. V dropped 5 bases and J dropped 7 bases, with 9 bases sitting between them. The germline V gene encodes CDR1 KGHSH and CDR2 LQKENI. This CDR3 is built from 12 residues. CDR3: CASSTVRQPQHF. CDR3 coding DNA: TGTGCCAGCTCAACCGTTCGGCAGCCCCAGCATTTT.

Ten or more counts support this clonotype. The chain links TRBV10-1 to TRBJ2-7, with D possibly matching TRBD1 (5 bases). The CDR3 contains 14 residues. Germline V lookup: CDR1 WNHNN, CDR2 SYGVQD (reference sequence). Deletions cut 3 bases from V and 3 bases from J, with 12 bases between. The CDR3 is CASSEGPGLYEQYF. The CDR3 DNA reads TGCGCCAGCAGTGAAGGCCCAGGGCTCTACGAGCAGTACTTC.

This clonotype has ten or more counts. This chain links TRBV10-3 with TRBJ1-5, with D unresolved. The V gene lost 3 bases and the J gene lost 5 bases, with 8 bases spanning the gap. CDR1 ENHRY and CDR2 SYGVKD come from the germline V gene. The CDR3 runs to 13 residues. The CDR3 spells CAISDRIDQPQHF. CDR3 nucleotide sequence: TGTGCCATCAGTGACAGAATTGATCAGCCCCAGCATTTT.

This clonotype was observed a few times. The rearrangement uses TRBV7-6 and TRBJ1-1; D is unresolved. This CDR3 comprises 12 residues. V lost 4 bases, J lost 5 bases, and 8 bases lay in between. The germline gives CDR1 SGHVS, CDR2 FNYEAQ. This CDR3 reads CASSSYVTEAFF. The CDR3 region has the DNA TGTGCCAGCAGCTCTTATGTTACTGAAGCTTTCTTT.

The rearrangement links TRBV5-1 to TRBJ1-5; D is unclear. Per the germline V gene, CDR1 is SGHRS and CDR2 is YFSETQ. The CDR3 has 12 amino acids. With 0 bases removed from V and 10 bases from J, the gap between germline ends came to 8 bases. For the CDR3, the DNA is TGCGCCAGCAGCTTGGATCGGTTTCCCCAGCATTTT. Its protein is CASSLDRFPQHF. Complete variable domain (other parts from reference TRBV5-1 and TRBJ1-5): KAGVTQTPRYLIKTRGQQVTLSCSPISGHRSVSWYQQTPGQGLQFLFEYFSETQRNKGNFPGRFSGRQFSNSRSEMNVSTLELGDSALYLCASSLDRFPQHFGDGTRLSIL.

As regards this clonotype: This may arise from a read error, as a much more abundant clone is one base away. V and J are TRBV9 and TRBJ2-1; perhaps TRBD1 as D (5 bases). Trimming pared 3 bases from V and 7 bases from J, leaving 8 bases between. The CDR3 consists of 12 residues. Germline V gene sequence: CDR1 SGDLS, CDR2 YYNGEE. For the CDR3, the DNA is TGTGCCAGCAGCGGACAGCCGAATGAGCAGTTCTTC. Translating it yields CASSGQPNEQFF.

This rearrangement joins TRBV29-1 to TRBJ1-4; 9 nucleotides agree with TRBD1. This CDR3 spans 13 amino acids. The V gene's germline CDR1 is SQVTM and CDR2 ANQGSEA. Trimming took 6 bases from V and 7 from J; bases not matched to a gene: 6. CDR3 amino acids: CSVFDRGGEKLFF. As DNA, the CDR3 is TGCAGCGTCTTCGACAGGGGGGGTGAAAAACTGTTTTTT. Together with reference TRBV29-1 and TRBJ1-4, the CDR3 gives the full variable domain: SAVISQKPSRDICQRGTSLTIQCQVDSQVTMMFWYRQQPGQSLTLIATANQGSEATYESGFVIDKFPISRPNLTFSTLTVSNMSPEDSSIYLCSVFDRGGEKLFFGSGTQLSVL.

CDR3 sequence: CASSQSGYGNQPQHF. The CDR3 DNA follows: TGTGCCAGCAGCCAATCCGGGTATGGGAATCAGCCCCAGCATTTT. The genes are TRBV14 and TRBJ1-5; D not resolved. The CDR3 contains 15 residues. V lost 2 bases and J lost 4, with 12 bases in between. CDR1 is SGHDN and CDR2 is FVKESK in the germline V gene. Full variable domain (missing parts from reference TRBV14 and TRBJ1-5): EAGVTQFPSHSVIEKGQTVTLRCDPISGHDNLYWYRRVMGKEIKFLLHFVKESKQDESGMPNNRFLAERTGGTYSTLKVQPAELEDSGVYFCASSQSGYGNQPQHFGDGTRLSIL.

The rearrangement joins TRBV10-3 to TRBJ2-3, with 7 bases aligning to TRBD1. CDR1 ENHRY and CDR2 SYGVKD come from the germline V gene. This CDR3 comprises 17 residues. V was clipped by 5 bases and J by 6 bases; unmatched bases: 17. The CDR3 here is CAISSPVRTGSSDTQYF. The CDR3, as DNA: TGTGCCATCAGTTCGCCAGTTCGGACAGGTTCCTCGGATACGCAGTATTTT.

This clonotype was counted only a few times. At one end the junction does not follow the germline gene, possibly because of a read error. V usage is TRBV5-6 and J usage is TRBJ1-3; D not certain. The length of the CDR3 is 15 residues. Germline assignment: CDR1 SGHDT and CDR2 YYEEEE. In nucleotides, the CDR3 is TGTGCCAGCAGCTTCAACACTGGCTCTGGAAACACCTTATATTTT. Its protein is CASSFNTGSGNTLYF.

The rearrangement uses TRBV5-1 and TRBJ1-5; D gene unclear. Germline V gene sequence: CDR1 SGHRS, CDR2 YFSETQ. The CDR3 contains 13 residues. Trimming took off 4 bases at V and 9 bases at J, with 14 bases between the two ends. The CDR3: CASSEDPRAPQHF. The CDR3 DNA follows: TGCGCCAGCAGCGAAGATCCCCGTGCGCCCCAGCATTTT.

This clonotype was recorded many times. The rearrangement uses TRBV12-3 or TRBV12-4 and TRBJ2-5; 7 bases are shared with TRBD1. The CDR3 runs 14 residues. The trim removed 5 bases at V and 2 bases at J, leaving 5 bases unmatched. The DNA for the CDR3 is TGTGCCAGCAGTGTACAGGGGAAACAAGAGACCCAGTACTTC. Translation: CASSVQGKQETQYF.